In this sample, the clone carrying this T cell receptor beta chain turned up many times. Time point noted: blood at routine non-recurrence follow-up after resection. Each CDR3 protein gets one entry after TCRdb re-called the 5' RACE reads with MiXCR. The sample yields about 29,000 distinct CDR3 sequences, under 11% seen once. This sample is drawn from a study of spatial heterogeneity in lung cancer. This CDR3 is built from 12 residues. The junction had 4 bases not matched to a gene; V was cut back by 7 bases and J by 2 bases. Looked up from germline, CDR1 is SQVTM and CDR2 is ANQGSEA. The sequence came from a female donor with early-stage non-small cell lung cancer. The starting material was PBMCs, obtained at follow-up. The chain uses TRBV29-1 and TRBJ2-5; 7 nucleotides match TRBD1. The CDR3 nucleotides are TGCAGCGACAGGGGTTGGCAAGAGACCCAGTACTTC. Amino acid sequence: CSDRGWQETQYF.